This TCR beta chain appears in the sequencing data of a study of shared clonotypes between healthy human individuals. Trimming removed 1 base from V and 8 bases from J; junction bases left unmatched: 8. The CDR3 runs to 16 residues. Per the germline V gene, CDR1 is SEHNR and CDR2 is FQNEAQ (reference sequence). TCRdb's copy holds only in-frame clones and misses some; the assay was immunoSEQ multiplex PCR. The sample yields about a million clones, approximately 80% seen once. Findings and limits, study-wide: Measured sharing among donors was expected to vary with sequencing depth.

A remark on this clone: Its antigen is unknown.

Sequenced sample: memory CD4+ T cells from PBMCs. Documented subset: CD45RA-negative fraction. This clonotype originated in a man aged 18-30 years in good health. Some clones in this sample may be carry-over from other donors' samples. The gene calls are TRBV7-9 and TRBJ2-1; TRBD2 aligns across 10 bases. The CDR3 region is CASSLGSGRVDDEQFF. CDR3 in DNA: TGTGCCAGCAGCTTAGGCAGCGGGAGGGTGGACGATGAGCAGTTCTTC. The full variable domain, completed using reference TRBV7-9 and TRBJ2-1, is DTGVSQNPRHKITKRGQNVTFRCDPISEHNRLYWYRQTLGQGPEFLTYFQNEAQLEKSRLLSDRFSAERPKGSFSTLEIQRTEQGDSAMYLCASSLGSGRVDDEQFFGPGTRLTVL.